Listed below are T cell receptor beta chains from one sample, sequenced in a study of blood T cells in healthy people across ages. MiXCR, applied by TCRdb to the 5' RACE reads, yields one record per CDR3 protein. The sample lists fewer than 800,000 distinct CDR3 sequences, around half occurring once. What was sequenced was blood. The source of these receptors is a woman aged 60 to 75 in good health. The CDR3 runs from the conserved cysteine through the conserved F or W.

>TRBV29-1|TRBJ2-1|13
CSVNEAFYNEQFF
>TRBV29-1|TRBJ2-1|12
CSVGQGGNEQFF
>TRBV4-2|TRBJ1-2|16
CASSQEDRTVNYGYTF
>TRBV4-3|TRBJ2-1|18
CASSQDPVGPLGLNEQFF
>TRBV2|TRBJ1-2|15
CASSYTGGSDYGYTF
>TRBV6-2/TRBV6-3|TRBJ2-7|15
CASSYLGTGLSEQYF
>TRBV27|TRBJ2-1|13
CASSFDQYNEQFF
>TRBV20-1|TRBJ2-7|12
CSAREPPYEQYF
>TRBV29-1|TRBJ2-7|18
CSVTTGSGTSGRLGEQYF
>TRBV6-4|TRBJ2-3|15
CASSDGSGGTDTQYF
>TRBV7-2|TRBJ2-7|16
CASSLAGASGWYEQYF
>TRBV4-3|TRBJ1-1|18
CASSQAPTEGLWNTEAFF
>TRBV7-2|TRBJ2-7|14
CASSLDQDSYEQYF
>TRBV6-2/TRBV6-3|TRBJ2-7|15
CASSYETGETYEQYF
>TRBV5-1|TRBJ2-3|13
CASSRDQGDTQYF
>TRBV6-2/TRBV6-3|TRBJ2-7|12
CASRRGTYEQYF
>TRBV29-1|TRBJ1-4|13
CSVSDRGAEKLFF
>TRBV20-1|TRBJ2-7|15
CSARSLATSSYEQYF
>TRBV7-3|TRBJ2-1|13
CASSLDRKDVQFF
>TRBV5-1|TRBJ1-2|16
CASSLTPQGSYYGYTF
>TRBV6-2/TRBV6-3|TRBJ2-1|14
CASKLRLAVNEQFF
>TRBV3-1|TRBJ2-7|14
CASSHKGIGYEQYF
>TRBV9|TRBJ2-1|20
CASSASVLAGGPGSYNEQFF
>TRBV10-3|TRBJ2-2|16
CAISESALSNTGELFF
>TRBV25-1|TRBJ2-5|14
CASSVPGNQETQYF
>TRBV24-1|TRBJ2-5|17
CATSEASGRSTQETQYF
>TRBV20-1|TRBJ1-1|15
CSAIGEFNRGTEAFF
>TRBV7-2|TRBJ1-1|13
CASSPQKGTEAFF
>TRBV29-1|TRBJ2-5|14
CSVTGQGGWETQYF